The entry that follows covers one T cell receptor (beta chain) sequence. In this sample, this clonotype turned up many times. This receptor's antigen is unknown. One base away there is no much larger clone; base qualities are not given. The library was built by means of RACE. Instrument used: NextSeq 500. Library preparation attached unique molecular identifiers to individual cDNA molecules for quantitative, reproducible TCR counting. For every blood RNA sample, sequencing covered both the TCR alpha and TCR beta chains. For the original study's pipeline: The median number of TCRs per sample was around 96,000, ranging from about 23,224 to 750,000. The Decombinator software suite was used to annotate the V, J and CDR3 of the TCR reads. Every sample was subsampled to the same number of TCRs (28,000) for the PS versus PT1 abundance plots. Expanded TCRs were defined as absent before sensitization and observed at least eight times at the 2-week time point. Using fastp at Q25 and MiXCR, TCRdb reprocessed the public reads and kept productive beta chains. Rows are combined by CDR3 protein, so each entry shows the most common genes and DNA. The V and J calls were determined by TCRdb, not by the authors. The sample contains over 85,000 distinct CDR3 sequences, 12% of them found a single time. 2.1% of the sample is taken by the ten largest.

The data are from a study of human T cells and chemical hapten exposure (dated by TCRdb to the early 2020s). Study-level background: For sensitization, 2% DPC in acetone was applied to a 2 cm by 2 cm area of upper inner arm skin. Throughout the study period of around 24 weeks, patients also received therapeutic DPC doses to the scalp every week. Patch testing on the upper back used Finn chambers containing 0.01% DPC, with scoring done after 6 days according to International Contact Dermatitis Research Group standards. Most of the patients in the cohort were female, and the cohort covered alopecia areata with under or over 50% scalp involvement, alopecia totalis and alopecia universalis. The libraries were sequenced as a pool, and the TCR yield per sample differed mostly because of small variations in library volumes within the pool. This study followed changes in the peripheral blood TCR repertoire in vivo during primary and secondary sensitization of alopecia patients to the hapten diphenylcyclopropenone (DPC). Blood was sampled from patients pre-sensitization (week 0) and at 2, 6 and about 24 weeks after DPC sensitization. About 30 alopecia patients provided blood for TCR sequencing at one to four time points (pre-sensitization, 2, 6 and 24 weeks). On the study overall, not on this receptor specifically: Alopecia, a presumed autoimmune disease, was present in all patients, so the immune response of the patients might differ from that of healthy individuals. After repeated subsampling, the strength of the expansion versus patch-test correlation and the threshold at which it became significant changed. A positive correlation was found between the number of PT1 expanded TCRs and patch test score, with significance reached at thresholds 8, 16 and 32 but not 4. Compared with pre-sensitization or healthy control sets, expanded TCRs formed significantly more large CDR3 similarity clusters, which is consistent with antigen-driven responses. DPC sensitization did not change the number of TCRs with a frequency above 1 in 1000, and there was no evidence of changes in global repertoire structure.

Interpreted using the paper, the time point label stands for: patch test 1, 2 weeks after DPC sensitization. The label giving this sample's treatment or condition can be read as: therapeutic diphenylcyclopropenone sensitization with weekly scalp DPC. At each patch-test visit, blood was drawn before the patch test was applied. To be eligible, patients had to be aged 18 to 70, diagnosed with alopecia and judged suitable for DPC therapy, while pregnant patients were excluded. Unfractionated whole blood was collected in Tempus Blood RNA tubes, and total RNA was extracted from that blood. Here V drops 5 bases and J drops 13 bases, and the junction holds 8 bases not matched to any gene. Sequences MDHEN (CDR1) and SYDVKM (CDR2) are obtained from the germline V gene. The CDR3 sequence holds 14 residues, the cysteine and phenylalanine included. The entry retains the CDR3 DNA only, 42 bases that are in frame from base 1.

This clonotype was obtained from a woman aged 40 to 49 with alopecia areata. Some clones in this sample may be carry-over from other donors' samples. Sample: whole blood, taken in connection with sensitization to the hapten diphenylcyclopropenone (DPC). The chain uses TRBV28 and TRBJ2-3; TRBD2 agrees with 14 junctional bases. For the CDR3, the sequence is CASSVGLAGGMEYF. The nucleotide sequence is TGTGCCAGCAGTGTAGGACTAGCGGGAGGAATGGAGTATTTT.